Listed here are 18 T cell receptor beta chains from one sample, sequenced in a study of PD-1 blockade in classical Hodgkin lymphoma. Data came from immunoSEQ multiplex PCR; TCRdb stores just in-frame clones and leaves some out. The data contain roughly 48,000 clones, around nine tenths of them singletons. Noted time point: cycle 4 day 1 (C4D1), after 6 weeks of nivolumab. Brentuximab vedotin exposure varied, and every patient relapsed after autologous stem cell transplantation. The input for sequencing was peripheral blood mononuclear cells (PBMCs), taken before the fourth cycle of nivolumab. These receptor sequences come from a human donor with classical Hodgkin lymphoma.

The chain uses TRBV6-6 and TRBJ1-2, with D perhaps matching TRBD1 (6 bases). This CDR3 is 13 amino acids long. Trimming left V 6 bases short and J 4 bases short, with 12 bases between. Germline V gene sequence: CDR1 MNHNY, CDR2 SVGAGI (reference sequence). CDR3: CASSAGVGYGYTF. The CDR3, as DNA: TGTGCCAGCAGCGCAGGGGTTGGCTATGGCTACACCTTC.

V is TRBV4-2 and J is TRBJ2-5; 7 nucleotides match TRBD1. CDR3 length: 18 amino acids. The germline CDR1 and CDR2 sequences are LGHNA and YNFKEQ. The junction had 16 bases not matched to a gene; V was cut back by 1 base and J by 5 bases. The CDR3 sequence: CASSQGTSWDSQVETQYF. DNA for the CDR3: TGTGCCAGCAGCCAAGGTACCTCCTGGGACAGCCAGGTCGAGACCCAGTACTTC.

This chain connects TRBV18 to TRBJ2-7; D not certain. This CDR3 is 13 amino acids long. Trimming took 3 bases from V and 3 from J, leaving 9 bases between them. Germline V gene sequence: CDR1 KGHSH, CDR2 LQKENI. CDR3 in amino acids: CASSPQQIYEQYF. CDR3 in DNA: TGTGCCAGCTCACCGCAACAGATCTACGAGCAGTACTTC.

The chain joins TRBV29-1 to TRBJ1-2, with D unresolved. The germline CDR1 and CDR2 sequences are SQVTM and ANQGSEA. V lost 5 bases to trimming and J lost 5 bases, with 12 bases between them. The CDR3 runs to 12 residues. CDR3 sequence (DNA): TGCAGCGTTCCTTGGGGAGTTTATGGCTACACCTTC. Translation: CSVPWGVYGYTF.

This rearrangement joins TRBV15 to TRBJ2-7; no firm D call. Per germline, CDR1 LNHNV and CDR2 YYDKDF (reference sequence). The CDR3 sequence is 13 residues long. V lost 3 bases and J lost 2, with 8 bases in between. The CDR3 loop is CATSRDQTYEQYF. In DNA, the CDR3 is TGTGCCACCAGCAGGGACCAGACCTACGAGCAGTACTTC.

The CDR3 region has the DNA TGTGCCAGCAGCCCGGGACTAGCCGCCGGGGAGCTGTTTTTT. This translates into CASSPGLAAGELFF. The V call is TRBV2, the J call TRBJ2-2; the match to TRBD2 covers 9 bases. The J segment lost 6 bases and the V segment lost 6 bases, leaving 5 bases of the junction unmatched. Germline V CDR1 and CDR2: SNHLY, FYNNEI. The CDR3 loop spans 14 amino acids.

The chain combines TRBV9 with TRBJ1-1; no definite D call. V lost 4 bases and J lost 1, with 5 bases in between. CDR1 SGDLS and CDR2 YYNGEE come from the germline V gene. The length of the CDR3 is 12 residues. CDR3 in amino acids: CASSRGNTEAFF. The DNA for the CDR3 is TGTGCCAGCAGCCGGGGGAACACTGAAGCTTTCTTT.

The chain has TRBV5-1 and TRBJ1-2, with D possibly TRBD1 on 6 matching bases. With 4 bases removed from V and 5 bases from J, the gap between germline ends came to 12 bases. This CDR3 is built from 13 residues. The germline V gene encodes CDR1 SGHRS and CDR2 YFSETQ. As DNA, the CDR3 is TGCGCCAGCAGCCTCGGGACACTTTATGGCTACACCTTC. As protein: CASSLGTLYGYTF.

This clone appeared once. The chain carries TRBV7-2 and TRBJ2-3, with a weak D call TRBD1 (6 bases). The germline gives CDR1 SGHTA, CDR2 FQGNSA. This CDR3 has 15 residues. Between the trimmed V and J ends, which lost 0 bases and 0 bases, there was a span of 7 bases. Written as DNA, the CDR3 is TGTGCCAGCAGCTTAGCAGGGACAAGCACAGATACGCAGTATTTT. Its protein is CASSLAGTSTDTQYF.

In its sample, this clone was seen once. This same CDR3 is encoded by further DNA sequences in the sample. The V and J genes are TRBV6-5 and TRBJ2-3; D is undetermined. Germline-derived CDR1 and CDR2 are MNHEY and SVGAGI. V was trimmed by 8 bases and J by 0 bases, leaving 9 bases between them. The CDR3 runs 13 residues. The chain's CDR3 is CASWQSSTDTQYF. In DNA, the CDR3 is TGTGCCAGCTGGCAGTCTAGCACAGATACGCAGTATTTT.

This clone came up a few times. This sequence joins TRBV27 and TRBJ2-2; maybe TRBD2 (5 bases). Germline assignment: CDR1 MNHEY and CDR2 SMNVEV (reference sequence). V was cut by 2 bases and J by 1 base, with 11 bases left in between. The CDR3 length is 16 residues. The chain's CDR3 is CASSLVPAVNTGELFF. In nucleotides, the CDR3 is TGTGCCAGCAGTTTAGTGCCAGCGGTGAACACCGGGGAGCTGTTTTTT.

The CDR3: CASSVGSSWVGQYF. CDR3 bases: TGTGCCAGCAGTGTGGGCAGTAGCTGGGTAGGACAGTACTTC. This chain links TRBV2 with TRBJ2-7; no firm D call. CDR3 length: 14 amino acids. The V and J ends lost 4 bases and 10 bases respectively, with 20 bases between them. The germline V gene has CDR1 SNHLY and CDR2 FYNNEI.

The chain has TRBV5-1 and TRBJ2-3; weak D call: TRBD2 (6 bases). This CDR3 has 15 amino acids. Germline-derived CDR1 and CDR2 are SGHRS and YFSETQ. V shed 0 bases and J shed 0 bases, with 8 bases lying between them. The CDR3 nucleotides are TGCGCCAGCAGCTTGGACGGGACTAGCACAGATACGCAGTATTTT. Residues: CASSLDGTSTDTQYF.

V usage is TRBV10-3 and J usage is TRBJ1-4; the D is unclear. Germline CDR1 is ENHRY and CDR2 is SYGVKD. V lost 3 bases to trimming and J lost 8 bases, with 16 bases between them. This CDR3 spans 15 amino acids. The CDR3 sequence: CAISESRAVVEKLFF. CDR3 coding DNA: TGTGCCATCAGTGAAAGTCGGGCTGTGGTGGAAAAACTGTTTTTT.

This clone was counted once. The CDR3 is CASSFGVATNEKLFF. The CDR3 DNA is TGTGCCAGCAGTTTCGGGGTAGCAACTAATGAAAAACTGTTTTTT. The rearrangement joins TRBV28 to TRBJ1-4; no clear D. V dropped 3 bases and J dropped 0 bases, with 8 bases sitting between them. Per germline, CDR1 MDHEN and CDR2 SYDVKM. The CDR3 totals 15 residues.

The rearrangement uses TRBV10-3 and TRBJ2-3; 11 bases are shared with TRBD2. J lost 2 bases, V lost 11 bases, and 12 bases had no gene match. The CDR3 runs 16 residues. CDR1 and CDR2 (germline): ENHRY, SYGVKD. This CDR3 is CAANSGRAADTDTQYF. For the CDR3, the DNA is TGTGCCGCCAATAGCGGGAGGGCCGCGGACACAGATACGCAGTATTTT.

This clone was recorded once. This chain joins TRBV7-8 and TRBJ2-7; D remains unclear. This CDR3 is built from 15 residues. Trimming left V 6 bases short and J 0 bases short, with 15 bases between. Germline V gene lookup returns CDR1 SGHVS and CDR2 FQNEAQ. The CDR3 DNA reads as TGTGCCAGCAGTAACAGCCTTAAAGCCTCCTACGAGCAGTACTTC. Protein product: CASSNSLKASYEQYF.

The chain employs TRBV5-6 and TRBJ1-2; D gene uncertain. V was shortened by 4 bases and J by 8 bases, with 18 bases between the two germline ends. CDR3 length: 14 amino acids. In germline, CDR1 is SGHDT, CDR2 YYEEEE. CDR3 coding DNA: TGTGCCAGCAGCCCGCCAGGACGCGGGCTCGGCTACACCTTC. Amino acid sequence: CASSPPGRGLGYTF.